This T cell receptor (beta chain) was recorded in a study of blood T cell repertoires in COVID-19. Assay used: immunoSEQ multiplex PCR; TCRdb lists only in-frame clones, some missing. The sample has around 200,000 clones; 70% to 90% are singletons. A PCR-confirmed or clinician-diagnosed COVID-19 case had contacted exposed participants within 2 weeks of entry. This TCR was sampled from a woman aged 25 to 39 who had been exposed to COVID-19. Specimen: PBMCs or T cells enriched from blood (not recorded which).

CDR3 DNA sequence: TGTGCCAGCAGCGCGACCTGGGACAGGACCTACGAGCAGTACTTC. This codes for CASSATWDRTYEQYF. The chain employs TRBV9 and TRBJ2-7, with 8 bases fitting TRBD1. Germline CDR1 is SGDLS and CDR2 is YYNGEE. V shed 3 bases, J shed 2 bases, and the junction held 7 bases outside the gene matches. There are 15 residues in the CDR3.